Listed here are 30 T cell receptor beta chains from one sample, sequenced in a study of T cell repertoires in ileal Crohn's disease (dated by TCRdb to about 2019). Preparation of the library involved the immunoSEQ multiplex PCR assay. TCRdb mirrors the immuneACCESS table, restricted to in-frame sequences. Some clones are absent from its copies; in checked studies, under half trace to an unresolved V gene, and the reason for the others is unknown. Across this sample there are thousands of clones, with around 71% seen only once. Around a third of the sample comes from the top ten. What the time point label conveys for this sample: neoterminal ileum biopsy at postoperative endoscopy, about 6 months after surgery. The specimen was ileal tissue. Source of these receptors: an adult with Crohn's disease.

The chain joins TRBV7-2 to TRBJ1-2; D gene uncertain. Deletions cut 0 bases from V and 3 bases from J, with 8 bases between. The germline V gene encodes CDR1 SGHTA and CDR2 FQGNSA. The CDR3 covers 14 residues. For the CDR3, the DNA is TGTGCCAGCAGCTTAGCGGAGGCAGACTATGGCTACACCTTC. Translating it yields CASSLAEADYGYTF.

The rearrangement links TRBV7-6 to TRBJ1-1; D unresolved. Trimming removed 4 bases at V and 1 base at J, with 4 bases between. The CDR3 totals 12 residues. Germline assignment: CDR1 SGHVS and CDR2 FNYEAQ. The CDR3 loop reads CASSYKNTEAFF. CDR3 coding DNA: TGTGCCAGCAGCTACAAGAACACTGAAGCTTTCTTT.

This clone appeared once. The genes are TRBV18 and TRBJ1-2, with D hard to call. Germline lookup yields CDR1 KGHSH and CDR2 LQKENI. This CDR3 is built from 14 residues. V lost 6 bases to trimming and J lost 6 bases, with 17 bases between them. DNA for the CDR3: TGTGCCAGCTCGATAACCGCCGGGGAAGATGGCTACACCTTC. Protein product: CASSITAGEDGYTF.

The chain couples TRBV5-1 to TRBJ2-2, with TRBD2 matching 7 bases. The CDR3 totals 20 residues. CDR1 is SGHRS and CDR2 is YFSETQ in the germline V gene. J was trimmed by 3 bases and V by 2 bases; bases with no gene match: 19. This chain's CDR3 is CASSLWINGGGSVDTGELFF. In nucleotides, the CDR3 is TGCGCCAGCAGCTTATGGATTAACGGCGGGGGTTCGGTCGACACCGGGGAGCTGTTTTTT.

The chain links TRBV6-8 to TRBJ2-5; D uncertain. With 7 bases removed from V and 5 bases from J, the gap between germline ends came to 8 bases. The length of the CDR3 is 11 residues. Germline lookup yields CDR1 MNHGY and CDR2 SAAAGT. The CDR3 region is CASTIRETQYF. CDR3 nucleotide sequence: TGTGCCAGCACAATTCGGGAGACCCAGTACTTC.

This clone was counted between two and nine times. The J gene is TRBJ2-3, the V gene TRBV29-1; D remains unclear. Germline V CDR1 and CDR2: SQVTM, ANQGSEA. The length of the CDR3 is 13 residues. The V gene lost 0 bases and the J gene lost 2 bases, with 6 bases spanning the gap. The CDR3 nucleotides read TGCAGCGTTGAAGAGTATTACACAGATACGCAGTATTTT. Translating gives CSVEEYYTDTQYF.

This clone was seen only a few times. The chain employs TRBV4-1 and TRBJ2-1; TRBD1 aligns across 7 bases. Germline CDR1 MGHRA, CDR2 YSYEKL. The CDR3 runs to 14 residues. V was clipped by 4 bases and J by 6 bases; unmatched bases: 6. The CDR3 sequence: CASSLVGGTNEQFF. The CDR3 DNA is TGCGCCAGCAGCCTTGTAGGGGGCACCAATGAGCAGTTCTTC.

This clone has only a few counts. The chain couples TRBV7-9 to TRBJ1-1; 7 bases match TRBD1. The V and J ends lost 6 bases and 1 base, in that order; junction bases with no gene match: 17. The CDR3 is 18 amino acids. Germline CDR1 and CDR2: SEHNR and FQNEAQ (reference sequence). This chain's CDR3 is CASRRKETGKLANTEAFF. The CDR3 DNA is TGTGCCAGCAGACGAAAGGAGACAGGGAAGTTGGCGAACACTGAAGCTTTCTTT. Supplemented by reference TRBV7-9 and TRBJ1-1, the full variable domain reads DTGVSQNPRHKITKRGQNVTFRCDPISEHNRLYWYRQTLGQGPEFLTYFQNEAQLEKSRLLSDRFSAERPKGSFSTLEIQRTEQGDSAMYLCASRRKETGKLANTEAFFGQGTRLTVV.

The V call is TRBV6-5, the J call TRBJ2-2; D possibly corresponds to TRBD1 (5 bases). The CDR3 runs 13 residues. Looked up from germline, CDR1 is MNHEY and CDR2 is SVGAGI. V was cut by 4 bases and J by 7 bases, with 10 bases left in between. CDR3 residues: CASSSGNNGELFF. DNA of the CDR3: TGTGCCAGCAGTTCAGGGAATAACGGGGAGCTGTTTTTT.

This clone was detected only a few times. V is TRBV29-1 and J is TRBJ2-1; D may be TRBD1 (5 bases). Trimming cost V 3 bases and J 6 bases, with 18 bases left between them. In germline, CDR1 is SQVTM, CDR2 ANQGSEA. The CDR3 runs to 15 residues. In DNA form, the CDR3 reads TGCAGCGTTGACCTCTATGGATCCCAGGGCAATGAGCAGTTCTTC. Translation: CSVDLYGSQGNEQFF.

This rearrangement joins TRBV10-3 to TRBJ1-5; the D gene is possibly TRBD1 (5 bases). The V end was cut by 3 bases, the J end by 4 bases, with 13 bases between. Per germline, CDR1 ENHRY and CDR2 SYGVKD. There are 15 residues in the CDR3. The CDR3 protein is CAISEDPNRNQPQHF. CDR3 bases: TGTGCCATCAGTGAAGACCCCAACAGGAATCAGCCCCAGCATTTT.

The CDR3: CASSFLYEQYF. Written as DNA, the CDR3 is TGTGCCAGCAGTTTTCTCTACGAGCAGTACTTC. This sequence joins TRBV28 and TRBJ2-7; D is unclear. The CDR3 contains 11 residues. CDR1 is MDHEN, CDR2 SYDVKM, per germline. V was pared by 3 bases and J by 3 bases, with 3 bases between.

V gene TRBV18 combines with J gene TRBJ2-3; 10 nucleotides agree with TRBD2. V dropped 5 bases and J dropped 4; count of bases not matched to a gene: 9. CDR1 is KGHSH and CDR2 is LQKENI in the germline V gene. The CDR3 covers 16 residues. As DNA, the CDR3 is TGTGCCAGCTCAATAAGACAGCGGGGGGGAGCAGATACGCAGTATTTT. This translates into CASSIRQRGGADTQYF.

The chain links TRBV19 to TRBJ2-2; 7 nucleotides line up with TRBD1. Germline-derived CDR1 and CDR2 are LNHDA and SQIVND (reference sequence). The trim removed 5 bases at V and 4 bases at J, leaving 1 base unmatched. CDR3 length: 13 residues. For the CDR3, the DNA is TGTGCCAGTAGTGGGACAGTCACCGGGGAGCTGTTTTTT. Residues: CASSGTVTGELFF. The variable domain in full, completed from reference TRBV19 and TRBJ2-2, reads DGGITQSPKYLFRKEGQNVTLSCEQNLNHDAMYWYRQDPGQGLRLIYYSQIVNDFQKGDIAEGYSVSREKKESFPLTVTSAQKNPTAFYLCASSGTVTGELFFGEGSRLTVL.

The rearrangement joins TRBV4-3 to TRBJ1-1, with 9 bases fitting TRBD1. Germline V CDR1 and CDR2: LGHNA, YSLEER. The V gene end was trimmed by 4 bases and the J gene end by 3 bases; junction bases not matched to a gene: 3. There are 14 residues in the CDR3. CDR3 DNA sequence: TGCGCCAGCAGCCCGGACAGGGGCCACACTGAAGCTTTCTTT. This gives the protein CASSPDRGHTEAFF.

The rearrangement links TRBV5-5 to TRBJ1-1; D gene ambiguous. Germline CDR1 is SGHKS and CDR2 is YYEKEE (reference sequence). V gave up 3 bases and J gave up 1 base, with 4 bases separating them. The CDR3 runs to 12 residues. Here the CDR3 DNA reads TGTGCCAGCAGCTACAAGAACACTGAAGCTTTCTTT. This codes for CASSYKNTEAFF. Combining the CDR3 with reference TRBV5-5 and TRBJ1-1 gives the whole variable domain DAGVTQSPTHLIKTRGQQVTLRCSPISGHKSVSWYQQVLGQGPQFIFQYYEKEERGRGNFPDRFSARQFPNYSSELNVNALLLGDSALYLCASSYKNTEAFFGQGTRLTVV.

The rearrangement joins TRBV18 to TRBJ2-7; 10 nucleotides line up with TRBD1. CDR3 size: 14 residues. With 5 bases clipped from V and 7 bases from J, the junction kept 8 bases outside the gene matches. From germline, CDR1 is KGHSH and CDR2 LQKENI. CDR3 in amino acids: CASSERQGAREQYF. The CDR3 nucleotides read TGTGCCAGCTCAGAGCGACAGGGGGCGCGAGAGCAGTACTTC.

The chain employs TRBV28 and TRBJ1-2, with D possibly being TRBD1 (5 bases). The length of the CDR3 is 11 residues. Per germline, CDR1 MDHEN and CDR2 SYDVKM. The germline V and J ends were trimmed by 5 bases and 4 bases, with 5 bases remaining between them. CDR3 residues: CASSDSYGYTF. The CDR3 coding sequence is TGTGCCAGCAGTGACAGCTATGGCTACACCTTC.

This clone is hyperexpanded by share. CDR3 residues: CASSLFPRLAGSTDTQYF. The CDR3 DNA follows: TGTGCCAGCAGCTTATTCCCTCGGCTAGCGGGGAGCACAGATACGCAGTATTTT. The chain joins TRBV7-9 to TRBJ2-3; 9 bases map to TRBD2. CDR3 length: 18 amino acids. Losses at the gene ends were 2 bases for V and 0 bases for J; bases not matched to a gene: 9. Germline V CDR1 and CDR2: SEHNR, FQNEAQ (reference sequence).

The chain uses TRBV6-6 and TRBJ2-2, with a tentative D call TRBD2 (6 bases). CDR1 and CDR2 (germline): MNHNY, SVGAGI (reference sequence). The CDR3 totals 14 residues. Trimming took off 7 bases at V and 3 bases at J, with 12 bases between the two ends. CDR3 residues: CASTRERDTGELFF. DNA for the CDR3: TGTGCCAGCACGAGGGAGCGGGACACCGGGGAGCTGTTTTTT.

V gene TRBV5-6 combines with J gene TRBJ1-2; no clear D gene. Germline CDR1 and CDR2: SGHDT and YYEEEE. V lost 0 bases and J lost 5, with 14 bases in between. This CDR3 region has 15 residues. The DNA of the CDR3 is TGTGCCAGCAGCTTGGTAGGCCGGAGTGGGTATGGCTACACCTTC. This codes for CASSLVGRSGYGYTF.

This clone has a single count. This chain joins TRBV7-9 and TRBJ2-7; 9 positions agree with TRBD2. The V gene end was trimmed by 5 bases and the J gene end by 6 bases; junction bases not matched to a gene: 14. Germline-derived CDR1 and CDR2 are SEHNR and FQNEAQ (reference sequence). This CDR3 comprises 16 residues. The CDR3 spells CASSQGSGTSPSEQYF. DNA for the CDR3: TGTGCCAGCAGCCAGGGGTCCGGGACTAGCCCCAGCGAGCAGTACTTC.

The chain employs TRBV28 and TRBJ1-5, with 8 positions matching TRBD1. The CDR3 contains 13 residues. After removal of 6 bases from V and 5 bases from J, the junction contained 3 bases not matched to a gene. Germline V gives CDR1 MDHEN, CDR2 SYDVKM. The CDR3 sequence is CASSTGGDQPQHF. The CDR3 nucleotides are TGTGCCAGCAGCACAGGGGGGGATCAGCCCCAGCATTTT.

The chain carries TRBV7-2 and TRBJ1-4; D possibly corresponds to TRBD1 (6 bases). The germline CDR1 and CDR2 sequences are SGHTA and FQGNSA. The CDR3 length is 15 residues. Trimming removed 3 bases from V and 7 bases from J, with 15 bases in between. CDR3 in DNA: TGTGCCAGCAGCTTTCAACAGGGTGGTGGTGAAAAACTGTTTTTT. Translation gives CASSFQQGGGEKLFF. The full variable domain, completed using reference TRBV7-2 and TRBJ1-4, is GAGVSQSPSNKVTEKGKDVELRCDPISGHTALYWYRQSLGQGLEFLIYFQGNSAPDKSGLPSDRFSAERTGGSVSTLTIQRTQQEDSAVYLCASSFQQGGGEKLFFGSGTQLSVL.

V and J are TRBV11-2 and TRBJ1-2, with 7 bases aligning to TRBD1. The CDR3 runs to 14 residues. The germline V gene encodes CDR1 SGHAT and CDR2 FQNNGV. The trim removed 0 bases at V and 7 bases at J, leaving 5 bases unmatched. The CDR3 nucleotides read TGTGCCAGCAGCTTAGATTATCAGGGGGGTGGCTACACCTTC. The encoded protein is CASSLDYQGGGYTF.

This clone turned up a few times. The chain uses TRBV5-6 and TRBJ1-3, with D unclear. V lost 4 bases, J lost 4 bases, and 9 bases lay in between. CDR3 length: 13 residues. From germline, CDR1 is SGHDT and CDR2 YYEEEE. The chain's CDR3 is CASSAGVGNTIYF. DNA for the CDR3: TGTGCCAGCAGCGCGGGTGTCGGAAACACCATATATTTT.

The chain has TRBV9 and TRBJ1-2, with a weak D call TRBD1 (6 bases). V was cut by 3 bases and J by 6 bases, with 12 bases left in between. Looked up from germline, CDR1 is SGDLS and CDR2 is YYNGEE. The CDR3 runs 13 residues. The CDR3: CASSANGQHGYTF. In nucleotides, the CDR3 is TGTGCCAGCAGCGCTAACGGACAGCATGGCTACACCTTC. The variable domain in full, completed from reference TRBV9 and TRBJ1-2, reads DSGVTQTPKHLITATGQRVTLRCSPRSGDLSVYWYQQSLDQGLQFLIQYYNGEERAKGNILERFSAQQFPDLHSELNLSSLELGDSALYFCASSANGQHGYTFGSGTRLTVV.

The V call is TRBV7-2, the J call TRBJ2-5; 10 positions match TRBD2. V was pared by 7 bases and J by 7 bases, with 12 bases of the junction left unmatched. Germline values: CDR1 SGHTA, CDR2 FQGNSA. The CDR3 is made up of 15 amino acids. The CDR3 is CASTQRGGREGTQYF. DNA for the CDR3: TGTGCCAGCACCCAGCGGGGGGGCCGTGAAGGGACCCAGTACTTC.

This chain connects TRBV5-1 to TRBJ2-7, with 7 bases that match TRBD1. The CDR3 is 14 residues long. V dropped 4 bases and J dropped 1; count of bases not matched to a gene: 5. Germline-derived CDR1 and CDR2 are SGHRS and YFSETQ. DNA of the CDR3: TGCGCCAGCAGCCCCCTGACAGGGTCCTACGAGCAGTACTTC. Translating gives CASSPLTGSYEQYF. The full variable domain, in which reference TRBV5-1 and TRBJ2-7 provide the parts outside the CDR3, is KAGVTQTPRYLIKTRGQQVTLSCSPISGHRSVSWYQQTPGQGLQFLFEYFSETQRNKGNFPGRFSGRQFSNSRSEMNVSTLELGDSALYLCASSPLTGSYEQYFGPGTRLTVT.

The chain combines TRBV28 with TRBJ2-7; 8 bases are shared with TRBD2. The CDR3 spans 14 residues. The V segment lost 5 bases and the J segment 3 bases; nucleotides outside the gene matches: 6. Germline values: CDR1 MDHEN, CDR2 SYDVKM. CDR3 sequence (DNA): TGTGCCAGCAGTCCCGGGGGGGCGGACTACGAGCAGTACTTC. This codes for CASSPGGADYEQYF.